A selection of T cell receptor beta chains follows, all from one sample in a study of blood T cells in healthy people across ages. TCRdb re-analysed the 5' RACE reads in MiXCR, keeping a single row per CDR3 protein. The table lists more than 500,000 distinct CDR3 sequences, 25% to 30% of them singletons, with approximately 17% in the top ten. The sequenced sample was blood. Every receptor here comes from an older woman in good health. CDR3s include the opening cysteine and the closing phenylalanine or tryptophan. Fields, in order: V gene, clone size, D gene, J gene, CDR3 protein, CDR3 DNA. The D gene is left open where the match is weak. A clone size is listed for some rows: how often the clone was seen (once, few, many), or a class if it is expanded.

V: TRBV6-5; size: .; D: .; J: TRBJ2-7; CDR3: CASSLVSGQASYEQYF; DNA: TGTGCCAGCAGTTTGGTATCGGGGCAGGCCTCCTACGAGCAGTACTTC
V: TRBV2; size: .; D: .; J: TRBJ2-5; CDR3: CASGGPQETQYF; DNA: TGTGCCAGCGGGGGGCCCCAAGAGACCCAGTACTTC
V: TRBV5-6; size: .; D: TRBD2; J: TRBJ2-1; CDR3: CASSLTSGGLRNEQFF; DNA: TGTGCCAGCAGCTTGACTAGCGGGGGGCTACGGAATGAGCAGTTCTTC
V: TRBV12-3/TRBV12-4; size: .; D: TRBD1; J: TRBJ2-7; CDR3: CASSSPDRGYYEQYF; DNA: TGTGCCAGCAGTTCCCCGGACAGGGGGTACTACGAGCAGTACTTC
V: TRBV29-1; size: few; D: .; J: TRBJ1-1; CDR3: CSARRTEAFF; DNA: TGCAGCGCCCGGAGGACTGAAGCTTTCTTT
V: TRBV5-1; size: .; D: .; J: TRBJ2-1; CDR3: CASSGGEKNNEQFF; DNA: TGCGCCAGCAGCGGCGGGGAGAAAAACAATGAGCAGTTCTTC
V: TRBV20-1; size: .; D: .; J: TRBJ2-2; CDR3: CSATGPNTGELFF; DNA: TGCAGTGCTACCGGTCCCAACACCGGGGAGCTGTTTTTT
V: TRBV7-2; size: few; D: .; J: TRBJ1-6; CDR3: CASSLVAHNSPLHF; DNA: TGTGCCAGCAGCTTAGTTGCCCATAATTCACCCCTCCACTTT
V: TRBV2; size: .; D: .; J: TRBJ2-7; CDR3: CASSYAAVEQYF; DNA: TGTGCCAGCAGTTATGCGGCAGTCGAGCAGTACTTC
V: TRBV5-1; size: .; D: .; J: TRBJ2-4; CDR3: CASSKRGTDKNIQYF; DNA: TGCGCCAGCAGCAAGAGAGGGACTGACAAAAACATTCAGTACTTC
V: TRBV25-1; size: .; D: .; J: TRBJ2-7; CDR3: CASPLGLGHYEQYF; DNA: TGTGCCAGCCCACTAGGTTTGGGCCACTACGAGCAGTACTTC
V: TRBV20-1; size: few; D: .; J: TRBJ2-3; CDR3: CSARDPARDTRYF; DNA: TGCAGTGCCCGGGACCCAGCCCGAGATACGCGGTATTTT
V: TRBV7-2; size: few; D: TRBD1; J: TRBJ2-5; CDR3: CASSFQQGARETQYF; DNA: TGTGCCAGCAGCTTTCAACAGGGGGCTAGAGAGACCCAGTACTTC
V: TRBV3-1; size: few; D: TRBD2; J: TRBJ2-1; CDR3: CASSQRGTSGNEQFF; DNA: TGTGCCAGCAGCCAAAGGGGGACTAGCGGGAATGAGCAGTTCTTC
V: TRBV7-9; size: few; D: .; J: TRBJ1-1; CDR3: CASSLETGSSGAFF; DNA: TGTGCCAGCAGCCTAGAGACCGGGTCAAGCGGGGCTTTCTTT
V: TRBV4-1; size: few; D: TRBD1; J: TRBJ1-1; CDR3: CASSHRIRQGHTEAFF; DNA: TGCGCCAGCAGCCATAGGATCCGACAGGGCCACACTGAAGCTTTCTTT
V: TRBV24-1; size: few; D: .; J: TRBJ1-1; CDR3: CATSRGTEAFF; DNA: TGTGCCACCTCCCGGGGGACTGAAGCTTTCTTT
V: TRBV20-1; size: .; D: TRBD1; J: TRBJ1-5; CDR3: CSAGTGQGWVAQHF; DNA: TGCAGTGCAGGCACGGGACAGGGATGGGTAGCCCAGCATTTT
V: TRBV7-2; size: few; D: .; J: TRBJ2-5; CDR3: CASSLGKGETQYF; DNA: TGTGCCAGCAGCTTAGGTAAAGGGGAGACCCAGTACTTC
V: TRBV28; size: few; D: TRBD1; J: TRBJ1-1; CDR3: CASSLRGLVF; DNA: TGTGCCAGCAGTTTAAGGGGGCTGGTCTTT
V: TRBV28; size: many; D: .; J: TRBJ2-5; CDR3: CASRELAGGGAETQYF; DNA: TGTGCCAGCAGGGAGCTAGCTGGCGGAGGGGCAGAGACCCAGTACTTC
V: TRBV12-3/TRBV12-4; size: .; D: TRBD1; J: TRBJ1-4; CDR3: CASSLYGQGGEKLFF; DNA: TGTGCCAGCAGTCTCTACGGACAGGGCGGTGAAAAACTGTTTTTT
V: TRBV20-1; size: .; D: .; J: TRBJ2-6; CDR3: CSARGRASGANVLTF; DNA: TGCAGTGCTCGGGGCAGAGCCTCTGGGGCCAACGTCCTGACTTTC
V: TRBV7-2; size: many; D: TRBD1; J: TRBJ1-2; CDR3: CASSVLRGFDYGYTF; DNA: TGTGCCAGCAGCGTTCTCAGGGGGTTTGACTATGGCTACACCTTC
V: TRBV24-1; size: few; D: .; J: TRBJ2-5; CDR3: CATSDARGTGETQYF; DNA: TGTGCCACCAGTGATGCCCGTGGGACTGGGGAGACCCAGTACTTC
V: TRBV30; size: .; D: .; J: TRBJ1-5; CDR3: CAWSVTSGNQPQHF; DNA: TGTGCCTGGAGTGTAACTTCTGGGAATCAGCCCCAGCATTTT
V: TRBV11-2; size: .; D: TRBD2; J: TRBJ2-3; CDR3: CASSNRPVAGVTDTQYF; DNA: TGTGCCAGCAGCAACCGCCCGGTAGCGGGGGTCACAGATACGCAGTATTTT